The 10 T cell receptor beta chains below come from one sample, sequenced in a study of T-cell reconstitution after alpha-beta-depleted transplantation in children. TCRbeta library construction was performed incorporating unique molecular identifiers. TCRdb processed the PCR reads anew with MiXCR; each CDR3 protein has one entry. Here the sample spans roughly 200,000 distinct CDR3 sequences, approximately 7% being singletons. Sequences were derived from PBMCs, sampled before TCRalphabeta/CD19-depleted stem cell transplant. Receptors originate from a boy aged 2-15 years with acute lymphoblastic leukemia, due to receive a stem cell transplant.

This clonotype has just a few counts. CDR3 amino acids: CASSQVAGIQETQYF. As DNA, the CDR3 is TGTGCCAGCAGCCAGGTAGCGGGGATACAAGAGACCCAGTACTTC. The gene calls are TRBV3-1 and TRBJ2-5, with 8 bases that match TRBD2. The V gene's germline CDR1 is LGHDT and CDR2 YNNKEL (reference sequence). This CDR3 comprises 15 residues. V trimming: 3 bases; J trimming: 2 bases; junction bases outside the gene matches: 5.

This clonotype was found many times. The chain uses TRBV29-1 and TRBJ2-2, with 8 bases that match TRBD1. With V trimmed by 6 bases and J by 7 bases, 10 bases remained unmatched. The CDR3 extends over 14 amino acids. Germline V gene lookup returns CDR1 SQVTM and CDR2 ANQGSEA. The CDR3 region has the DNA TGCAGCGTCGCCTGGACAGGGCGGGGCGGGGAGCTGTTTTTT. Its translation: CSVAWTGRGGELFF.

This clonotype was found many times. The chain joins TRBV6-2 or TRBV6-3 to TRBJ2-2, with D uncertain. The V end lost 7 bases, the J end lost 2 bases, and 11 bases lay between the germline ends. The germline gives CDR1 MNHEY, CDR2 SVGEGT. This CDR3 has 14 residues. CDR3 protein: CASKVSPNTGELFF. CDR3 sequence (DNA): TGTGCCAGCAAAGTTAGCCCAAACACCGGGGAGCTGTTTTTT.

There are many counts of this clonotype. This chain links TRBV4-2 with TRBJ2-7, with TRBD2 identical over 13 bases. Germline CDR1 LGHNA, CDR2 YNFKEQ. Trimming at V came to 0 bases and at J to 6 bases, leaving 8 bases not matched to a gene. The CDR3 length is 17 residues. The CDR3 DNA reads as TGTGCCAGCAGCCAAGAATCAGTGACTAGCGGGGGGCTCGAGCAGTACTTC. Protein sequence: CASSQESVTSGGLEQYF.

This clonotype was detected many times. This rearrangement joins TRBV24-1 to TRBJ2-1; 8 positions match TRBD2. Germline V gives CDR1 KGHDR, CDR2 SFDVKD. The CDR3 contains 16 residues. Losses at the gene ends were 4 bases for V and 9 bases for J; bases not matched to a gene: 13. CDR3 protein: CATSEPGTRSLPEQFF. The CDR3 nucleotides are TGTGCCACCAGTGAACCTGGGACTAGGTCGTTGCCTGAGCAGTTCTTC.

The CDR3 reads CASSLQGLNTGELFF. Written as DNA, the CDR3 is TGCGCCAGCAGTCTCCAGGGGCTGAACACCGGGGAGCTGTTTTTT. This sequence joins TRBV5-1 and TRBJ2-2; maybe TRBD1 (6 bases). From germline, CDR1 is SGHRS and CDR2 YFSETQ. The V end was cut by 5 bases, the J end by 1 base, with 12 bases between. This CDR3 region has 15 residues.

This clonotype came up many times. This chain links TRBV7-9 with TRBJ2-2; TRBD2 aligns across 10 bases. This CDR3 spans 15 amino acids. The ends lost 10 bases at V and 4 bases at J; junction bases unmatched: 9. Per the germline V gene, CDR1 is SEHNR and CDR2 is FQNEAQ (reference sequence). This chain's CDR3 is CATPGLAAGTGELFF. Here the CDR3 DNA reads TGTGCCACCCCCGGACTAGCGGCGGGCACCGGGGAGCTGTTTTTT.

The chain is built from TRBV11-2 and TRBJ1-3; D may be TRBD1 (5 bases). Per the germline V gene, CDR1 is SGHAT and CDR2 is FQNNGV. The length of the CDR3 is 14 residues. V was cut by 5 bases and J by 4 bases, with 12 bases left in between. Written as DNA, the CDR3 is TGTGCCAGCAGCCCCCAGGGATACGGAAACACCATATATTTT. Translating it yields CASSPQGYGNTIYF.

The sample holds many counts of this clonotype. This chain links TRBV20-1 with TRBJ2-1; unclear D gene. The CDR3 contains 13 residues. Trimming took off 3 bases at V and 7 bases at J, with 13 bases between the two ends. Germline V gene sequence: CDR1 DFQATT, CDR2 SNEGSKA (reference sequence). The CDR3 DNA reads as TGCAGTGCTAGTGTTGGTGTGGAAAATGAGCAGTTCTTC. It yields the protein CSASVGVENEQFF.

Only a few counts were recorded for this clonotype. V usage is TRBV7-9 and J usage is TRBJ2-1; the D gene could be TRBD1 or TRBD2 (6 bases each). V shed 4 bases and J shed 9 bases, with 16 bases lying between them. The CDR3 loop spans 14 amino acids. CDR1 and CDR2 from the germline V gene are SEHNR and FQNEAQ (reference sequence). The DNA of the CDR3 is TGTGCCAGCAGCTCCTTCTGGGGGGCGGTTGAGCAGTTCTTC. As protein: CASSSFWGAVEQFF.